What follows are 23 T cell receptor beta chains derived from one specimen sequenced in a study of T-cell reconstitution after alpha-beta-depleted transplantation in children. Molecular barcoding with unique molecular identifiers was used for the TCRbeta library. From the PCR reads, TCRdb called clonotypes with MiXCR, one entry per CDR3 protein. The profile shows 250,000 to 300,000 distinct CDR3 sequences, 9.9% of them singletons. The source was PBMCs from the stem cell graft donor, collected from the stem cell graft. These receptors all stem from a human donor who donated a stem cell graft to a child with SCID.

The table lists this clonotype with many counts. The chain is built from TRBV5-1 and TRBJ2-3; possible D gene TRBD1, 6 bases. The CDR3 is made up of 16 amino acids. Germline-derived CDR1 and CDR2 are SGHRS and YFSETQ. Trimming left V 6 bases short and J 1 base short, with 18 bases between. CDR3 loop: CASNLLQGSGTDTQYF. In nucleotides, the CDR3 is TGCGCCAGCAACCTCCTACAGGGTTCTGGCACAGATACGCAGTATTTT.

This clonotype was seen a handful of times. The chain combines TRBV10-2 with TRBJ2-7; the D gene is possibly TRBD1 (7 bases). This CDR3 comprises 14 residues. Germline V CDR1 and CDR2: WSHSY, SAAADI. Trimming took off 5 bases at V and 7 bases at J, with 18 bases between the two ends. In DNA, the CDR3 is TGCGCCAGCAGTTCCGGAGGGACAGTCAAAGAGCAGTACTTC. Its translation is CASSSGGTVKEQYF.

This clonotype was seen only a few times. The V and J genes are TRBV9 and TRBJ2-5; the match to TRBD1 covers 9 bases. The V gene's germline CDR1 is SGDLS and CDR2 YYNGEE. J was trimmed by 5 bases and V by 0 bases; bases with no gene match: 2. The CDR3 runs to 14 residues. CDR3 in DNA: TGTGCCAGCAGCGTAGACAGGGGGCTGGAGACCCAGTACTTC. It specifies CASSVDRGLETQYF.

The gene calls are TRBV6-5 and TRBJ1-1; D may be TRBD1 (6 bases). V gave up 3 bases and J gave up 10 bases, with 12 bases separating them. Germline-derived CDR1 and CDR2 are MNHEY and SVGAGI. This CDR3 comprises 12 residues. The CDR3 region has the DNA TGTGCCAGCAGTTATCGAGGGGGGCGAGCTTTCTTT. Translating gives CASSYRGGRAFF.

This clonotype was recorded at least ten times. V gene TRBV5-1 combines with J gene TRBJ2-1; D gene ambiguous. Trimming stripped 0 bases from V and 7 bases from J, with 14 bases between. Germline CDR1 is SGHRS and CDR2 is YFSETQ. This CDR3 comprises 15 residues. In DNA, the CDR3 is TGCGCCAGCAGCTTGGGAACTCGGACGGAAAATGAGCAGTTCTTC. This codes for CASSLGTRTENEQFF.

This clonotype was detected only a few times. The gene calls are TRBV10-3 and TRBJ1-1; D is possibly TRBD1 (5 bases). CDR1 ENHRY and CDR2 SYGVKD come from the germline V gene. The CDR3 sequence is 13 residues long. V lost 8 bases, J lost 0 bases, and 10 bases lay in between. DNA of the CDR3: TGTGCCATCGGCTGGGGGGTGAACACTGAAGCTTTCTTT. It is translated as CAIGWGVNTEAFF.

This clonotype was observed a handful of times. This chain uses TRBV20-1 with TRBJ2-1; D unresolved. The germline V and J ends were trimmed by 5 bases and 0 bases, with 17 bases remaining between them. The germline gives CDR1 DFQATT, CDR2 SNEGSKA (reference sequence). The CDR3 covers 16 residues. The CDR3 loop is CSASTRRLSSYNEQFF. The CDR3 bases are TGCAGTGCTTCGACACGCCGTTTAAGCTCCTACAATGAGCAGTTCTTC.

This clonotype was seen repeatedly, ten times or more. The J gene is TRBJ2-3, the V gene TRBV7-6, with a tentative D call TRBD2 (6 bases). Per germline, CDR1 SGHVS and CDR2 FNYEAQ. Trimming removed 1 base from V and 2 bases from J, with 13 bases in between. The CDR3 loop spans 16 amino acids. CDR3 nucleotides: TGTGCCAGCAGCTTAGGTGTAGCGGTATACACAGATACGCAGTATTTT. Protein product: CASSLGVAVYTDTQYF.

The V call is TRBV12-3 or TRBV12-4, the J call TRBJ2-5; the D gene could be TRBD1 or TRBD2 (5 bases each). The CDR3 has 14 residues. The germline V and J ends were trimmed by 3 bases and 7 bases, with 15 bases remaining between them. DNA of the CDR3: TGTGCCAGCAGTTTTGGGACGGGGTCGGGGACCCAGTACTTC. Translation: CASSFGTGSGTQYF.

The rearrangement joins TRBV7-8 to TRBJ2-3; possibly TRBD2 for D (6 bases). V was cut by 4 bases and J by 5 bases, with 16 bases left in between. Germline V gives CDR1 SGHVS, CDR2 FQNEAQ. The CDR3 sequence is 15 residues long. The CDR3: CASSSLVGGVDTQYF. The CDR3 region has the DNA TGTGCCAGCAGCTCACTAGTGGGAGGTGTAGATACGCAGTATTTT.

V gene TRBV5-1 combines with J gene TRBJ2-1, with a weak D call TRBD2 (5 bases). The V and J ends lost 0 bases and 1 base respectively, with 8 bases between them. Per germline, CDR1 SGHRS and CDR2 YFSETQ. The CDR3 is made up of 15 amino acids. The DNA of the CDR3 is TGCGCCAGCAGCTTGGAAGCGGTGTCCTACAATGAGCAGTTCTTC. Protein: CASSLEAVSYNEQFF.

This clonotype was counted many times. The chain uses TRBV11-2 and TRBJ2-3; D tentatively reads TRBD1 or TRBD2 (6 bases each). The germline gives CDR1 SGHAT, CDR2 FQNNGV. Trimming shortened V by 6 bases and J by 0 bases, and 25 bases separated the two germline ends. This CDR3 spans 19 amino acids. As DNA, the CDR3 is TGTGCCAGCAGTCCATTCACACGGGGGCAGGAGACTAGCACAGATACGCAGTATTTT. Its translation is CASSPFTRGQETSTDTQYF. Full variable domain (remainder filled in from reference TRBV11-2 and TRBJ2-3): EAGVAQSPRYKIIEKRQSVAFWCNPISGHATLYWYQQILGQGPKLLIQFQNNGVVDDSQLPKDRFSAERLKGVDSTLKIQPAKLEDSAVYLCASSPFTRGQETSTDTQYFGPGTRLTVL.

This sequence joins TRBV29-1 and TRBJ2-3; 8 nucleotides line up with TRBD1. The germline V gene has CDR1 SQVTM and CDR2 ANQGSEA. V shed 7 bases and J 4 bases; nucleotides not matched to a gene: 7. This CDR3 contains 13 residues. Here the CDR3 DNA reads TGCAGCGCTGTCGACAGGGGCGCAGATACGCAGTATTTT. Amino acids: CSAVDRGADTQYF.

The table lists this clonotype with a few counts. The rearrangement links TRBV5-1 to TRBJ1-4, with 8 bases that match TRBD1. The germline gives CDR1 SGHRS, CDR2 YFSETQ. With V trimmed by 0 bases and J by 6 bases, 7 bases remained unmatched. This CDR3 is built from 16 residues. This CDR3 is CASSLEGQGGYEKLFF. CDR3 coding DNA: TGCGCCAGCAGCTTGGAAGGACAGGGAGGGTATGAAAAACTGTTTTTT.

This clonotype was seen a handful of times. The V and J genes are TRBV15 and TRBJ2-1; 12 nucleotides line up with TRBD2. Germline loops: CDR1 LNHNV, CDR2 YYDKDF (reference sequence). J gave up 0 bases and V 5 bases, and 2 bases lay outside the gene matches. The CDR3 extends over 16 amino acids. This CDR3 reads CATSGGLAGSYNEQFF. The DNA of the CDR3 is TGTGCCACCAGCGGGGGACTAGCGGGCTCCTACAATGAGCAGTTCTTC.

A few counts support this clonotype. The genes are TRBV7-8 and TRBJ1-6; TRBD1 matches at 10 bases. The CDR3 is 18 residues long. V was clipped by 1 base and J by 0 bases; unmatched bases: 3. Germline V gene lookup returns CDR1 SGHVS and CDR2 FQNEAQ. Written as DNA, the CDR3 is TGTGCCAGCAGCTTAGGGACAGGGGGAAGCTCCTATAATTCACCCCTCCACTTT. Its protein is CASSLGTGGSSYNSPLHF.

This clonotype was observed many times. The CDR3 protein is CASMASGFLYEQYF. Written as DNA, the CDR3 is TGTGCCAGCATGGCTTCAGGATTCCTCTACGAGCAGTACTTC. The V call is TRBV12-3 or TRBV12-4, the J call TRBJ2-7, with D uncertain. This CDR3 has 14 amino acids. V was pared by 7 bases and J by 3 bases, with 16 bases between.

This clonotype has a handful of counts. V gene TRBV20-1 combines with J gene TRBJ1-3; D perhaps matches TRBD1 (5 bases). Germline V gene sequence: CDR1 DFQATT, CDR2 SNEGSKA (reference sequence). CDR3 length: 12 amino acids. V was trimmed by 6 bases and J by 4 bases, leaving 10 bases between them. The CDR3 DNA reads TGCAGTGCACGGGACTACGGAAACACCATATATTTT. Its protein product is CSARDYGNTIYF.

The J gene is TRBJ1-6, the V gene TRBV20-1; 11 nucleotides match TRBD1. After removal of 6 bases from V and 5 bases from J, the junction contained 9 bases not matched to a gene. The CDR3 consists of 16 residues. Germline lookup yields CDR1 DFQATT and CDR2 SNEGSKA (reference sequence). This CDR3 is CSAPSGDRGNNSPLHF. For the CDR3, the DNA is TGCAGTGCACCCTCCGGGGACAGGGGGAATAATTCACCCCTCCACTTT.

The chain carries TRBV5-5 and TRBJ1-1; D gene ambiguous. The CDR3 length is 16 residues. Trimming left V 4 bases short and J 0 bases short, with 16 bases between. Germline V gene lookup returns CDR1 SGHKS and CDR2 YYEKEE (reference sequence). The CDR3 DNA is TGTGCCAGCAGCCTACAGAGGGCGGTTATGAACACTGAAGCTTTCTTT. Its translation is CASSLQRAVMNTEAFF.

The V gene is TRBV5-6, the J gene TRBJ2-2, with TRBD1 matching 9 bases. Unmatched junction bases numbered 3, after V lost 1 base and J lost 2 bases. CDR1 and CDR2 from the germline V gene are SGHDT and YYEEEE. This CDR3 is built from 16 residues. The CDR3 here is CASSLRQGDNTGELFF. As DNA, the CDR3 is TGTGCCAGCAGCTTGCGACAGGGGGACAACACCGGGGAGCTGTTTTTT.

This clonotype was found a few times. CDR3 region: CASMPDRGTGELFF. The CDR3 DNA reads as TGTGCCAGTATGCCCGATCGGGGGACCGGGGAGCTGTTTTTT. The rearrangement uses TRBV19 and TRBJ2-2; possibly TRBD2 for D (6 bases). This CDR3 has 14 amino acids. CDR1 is LNHDA and CDR2 is SQIVND in the germline V gene (reference sequence). V was shortened by 7 bases and J by 5 bases, with 14 bases between the two germline ends.

This clonotype has a handful of counts. The V and J genes are TRBV4-2 and TRBJ1-1; D uncertain. This CDR3 region has 13 residues. In germline, CDR1 is LGHNA, CDR2 YNFKEQ. Trimming stripped 5 bases from V and 3 bases from J, with 10 bases between. CDR3 coding DNA: TGTGCCAGCAGCGAGTTTCAGGACACTGAAGCTTTCTTT. It codes for CASSEFQDTEAFF.